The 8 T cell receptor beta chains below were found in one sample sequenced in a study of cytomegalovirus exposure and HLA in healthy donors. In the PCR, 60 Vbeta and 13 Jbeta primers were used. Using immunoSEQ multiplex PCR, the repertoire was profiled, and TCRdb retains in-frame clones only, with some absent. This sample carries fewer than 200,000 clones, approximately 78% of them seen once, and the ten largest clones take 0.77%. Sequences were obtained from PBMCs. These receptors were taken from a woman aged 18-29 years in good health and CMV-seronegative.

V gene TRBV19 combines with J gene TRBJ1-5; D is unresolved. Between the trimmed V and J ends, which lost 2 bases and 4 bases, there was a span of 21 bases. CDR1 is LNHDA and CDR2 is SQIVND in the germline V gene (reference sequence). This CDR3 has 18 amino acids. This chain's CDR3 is CASSIYPLGQARNQPQHF. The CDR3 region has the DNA TGTGCCAGTAGTATATACCCCCTGGGCCAGGCCCGGAATCAGCCCCAGCATTTT. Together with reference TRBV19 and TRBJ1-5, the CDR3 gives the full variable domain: DGGITQSPKYLFRKEGQNVTLSCEQNLNHDAMYWYRQDPGQGLRLIYYSQIVNDFQKGDIAEGYSVSREKKESFPLTVTSAQKNPTAFYLCASSIYPLGQARNQPQHFGDGTRLSIL.

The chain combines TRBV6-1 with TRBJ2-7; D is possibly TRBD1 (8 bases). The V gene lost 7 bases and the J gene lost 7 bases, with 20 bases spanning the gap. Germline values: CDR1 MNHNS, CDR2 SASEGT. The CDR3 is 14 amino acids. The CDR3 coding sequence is TGTGCCAGCAAACAACAGGGGGGGAAGGGGGAGCAGTACTTC. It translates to CASKQQGGKGEQYF.

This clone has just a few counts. DNA of the CDR3: TGTGCCAGCAGCTCCAGCGGGAGGGGGGAGACCCAGTACTTC. As protein: CASSSSGRGETQYF. The chain uses TRBV5-4 and TRBJ2-5, with TRBD2 matching over 10 bases. The V and J ends lost 3 bases and 5 bases, in that order; junction bases with no gene match: 4. The CDR3 runs to 14 residues. Germline V gives CDR1 SGHNT, CDR2 YYREEE (reference sequence).

The CDR3 protein is CATSSQGNLWEQYF. The CDR3 DNA reads as TGTGCCACCAGCTCTCAGGGCAATCTGTGGGAGCAGTACTTC. The chain links TRBV15 to TRBJ2-7; maybe TRBD1 (5 bases). With 5 bases removed from V and 7 bases from J, the gap between germline ends came to 18 bases. Germline assignment: CDR1 LNHNV and CDR2 YYDKDF (reference sequence). The CDR3 sequence is 14 residues long.

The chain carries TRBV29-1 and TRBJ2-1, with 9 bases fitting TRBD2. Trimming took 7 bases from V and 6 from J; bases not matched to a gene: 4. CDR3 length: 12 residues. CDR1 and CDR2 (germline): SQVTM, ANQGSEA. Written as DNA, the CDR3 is TGCAGCGGGGGGCGGGAGGGCAATGAGCAGTTCTTC. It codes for CSGGREGNEQFF.

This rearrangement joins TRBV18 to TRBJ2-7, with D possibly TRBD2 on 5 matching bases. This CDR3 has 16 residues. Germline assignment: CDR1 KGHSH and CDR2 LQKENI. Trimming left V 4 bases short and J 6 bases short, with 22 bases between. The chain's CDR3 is CASSRRTTIGSGEQYF. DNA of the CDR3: TGTGCCAGCTCACGGAGGACCACTATTGGTTCGGGCGAGCAGTACTTC.

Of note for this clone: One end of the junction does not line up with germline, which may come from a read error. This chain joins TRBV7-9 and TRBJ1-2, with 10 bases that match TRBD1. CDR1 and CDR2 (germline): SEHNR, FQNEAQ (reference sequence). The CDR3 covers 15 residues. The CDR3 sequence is CSSSQTGGQNYGYTF. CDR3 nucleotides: TGTTCCAGCAGCCAGACAGGGGGCCAGAACTATGGCTACACCTTC.

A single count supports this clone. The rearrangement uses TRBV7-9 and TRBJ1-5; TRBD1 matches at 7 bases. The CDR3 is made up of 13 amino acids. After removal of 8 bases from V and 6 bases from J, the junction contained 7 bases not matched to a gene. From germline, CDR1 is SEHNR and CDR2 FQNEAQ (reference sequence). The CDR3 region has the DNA TGTGCCAGCGATAGGGGGCTCGGTCAGCCCCAGCATTTT. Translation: CASDRGLGQPQHF.